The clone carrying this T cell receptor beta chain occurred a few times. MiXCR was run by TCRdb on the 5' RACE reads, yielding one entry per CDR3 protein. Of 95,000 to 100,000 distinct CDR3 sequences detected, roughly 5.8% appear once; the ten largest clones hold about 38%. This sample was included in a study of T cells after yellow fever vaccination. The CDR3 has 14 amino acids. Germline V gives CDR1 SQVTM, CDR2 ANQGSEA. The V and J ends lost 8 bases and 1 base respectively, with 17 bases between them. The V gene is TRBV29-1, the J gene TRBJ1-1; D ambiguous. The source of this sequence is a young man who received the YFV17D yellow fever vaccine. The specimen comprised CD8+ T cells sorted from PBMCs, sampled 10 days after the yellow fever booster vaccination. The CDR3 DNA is TGCAGCTCAACCATGGGCTCAGGGAACACTGAAGCTTTCTTT. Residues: CSSTMGSGNTEAFF.